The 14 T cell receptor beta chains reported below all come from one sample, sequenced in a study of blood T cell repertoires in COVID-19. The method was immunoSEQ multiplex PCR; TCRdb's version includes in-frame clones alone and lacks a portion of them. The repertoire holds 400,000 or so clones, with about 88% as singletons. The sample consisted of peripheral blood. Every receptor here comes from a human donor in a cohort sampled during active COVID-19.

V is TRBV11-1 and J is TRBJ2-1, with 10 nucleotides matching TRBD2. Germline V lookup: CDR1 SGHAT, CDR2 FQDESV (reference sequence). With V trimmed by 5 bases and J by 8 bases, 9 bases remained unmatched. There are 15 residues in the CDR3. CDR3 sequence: CASSPSLAGDDEQFF. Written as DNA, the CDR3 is TGTGCCAGCAGCCCTAGCCTAGCGGGGGATGATGAGCAGTTCTTC.

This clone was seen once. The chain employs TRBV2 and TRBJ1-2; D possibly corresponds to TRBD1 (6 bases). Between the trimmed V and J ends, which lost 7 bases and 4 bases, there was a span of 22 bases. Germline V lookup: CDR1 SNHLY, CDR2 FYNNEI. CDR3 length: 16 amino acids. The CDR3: CASTLGAGGGFYGYTF. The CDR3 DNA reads TGTGCCAGCACCCTGGGGGCAGGAGGCGGATTCTATGGCTACACCTTC. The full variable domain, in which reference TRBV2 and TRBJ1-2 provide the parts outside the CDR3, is EPEVTQTPSHQVTQMGQEVILRCVPISNHLYFYWYRQILGQKVEFLVSFYNNEISEKSEIFDDQFSVERPDGSNFTLKIRSTKLEDSAMYFCASTLGAGGGFYGYTFGSGTRLTVV.

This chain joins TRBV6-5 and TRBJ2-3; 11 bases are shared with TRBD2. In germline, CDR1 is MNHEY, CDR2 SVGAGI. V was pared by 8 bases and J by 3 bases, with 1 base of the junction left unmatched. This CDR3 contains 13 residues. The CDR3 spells CASRTSGTDTQYF. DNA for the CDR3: TGTGCCAGCCGGACTAGCGGGACAGATACGCAGTATTTT.

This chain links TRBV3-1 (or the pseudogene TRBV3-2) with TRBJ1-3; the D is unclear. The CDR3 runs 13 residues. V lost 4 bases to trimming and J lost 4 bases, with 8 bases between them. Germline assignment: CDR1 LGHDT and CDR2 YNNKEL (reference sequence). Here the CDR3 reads CASSPSGGNTIYF. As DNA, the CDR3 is TGTGCCAGCAGCCCCTCCGGGGGAAACACCATATATTTT.

The CDR3 coding sequence is TGTGCCAGCAGCACCCTTAGGACAGGGGGGAGACAGACCCAGTACTTC. The encoded protein is CASSTLRTGGRQTQYF. J is TRBJ2-5 and V is TRBV2; 10 bases agree with TRBD1. The trim removed 6 bases at V and 6 bases at J, leaving 13 bases unmatched. The CDR3 has 16 residues. Germline values: CDR1 SNHLY, CDR2 FYNNEI.

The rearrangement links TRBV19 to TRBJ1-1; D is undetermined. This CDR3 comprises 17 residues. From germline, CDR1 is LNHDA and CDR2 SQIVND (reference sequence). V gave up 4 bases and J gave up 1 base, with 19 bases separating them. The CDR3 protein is CASSTRHGGVWNTEAFF. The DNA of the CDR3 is TGTGCCAGTAGTACCCGACATGGCGGGGTGTGGAACACTGAAGCTTTCTTT.

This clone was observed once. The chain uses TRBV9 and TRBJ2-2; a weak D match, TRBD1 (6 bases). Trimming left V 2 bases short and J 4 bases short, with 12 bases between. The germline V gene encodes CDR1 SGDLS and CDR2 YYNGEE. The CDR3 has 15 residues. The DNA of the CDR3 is TGTGCCAGCAGCGTTCGACAGGTCGGCACCGGGGAGCTGTTTTTT. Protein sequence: CASSVRQVGTGELFF.

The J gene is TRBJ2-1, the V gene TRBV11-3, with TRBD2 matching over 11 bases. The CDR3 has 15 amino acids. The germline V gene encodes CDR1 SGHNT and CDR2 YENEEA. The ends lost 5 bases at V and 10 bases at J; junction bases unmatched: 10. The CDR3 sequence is CASSPNGLAGAEQFF. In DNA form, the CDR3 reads TGTGCCAGCAGCCCAAACGGACTAGCGGGCGCCGAGCAGTTCTTC. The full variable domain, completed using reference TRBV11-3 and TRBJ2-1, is EAGVVQSPRYKIIEKKQPVAFWCNPISGHNTLYWYLQNLGQGPELLIRYENEEAVDDSQLPKDRFSAERLKGVDSTLKIQPAELGDSAVYLCASSPNGLAGAEQFFGPGTRLTVL.

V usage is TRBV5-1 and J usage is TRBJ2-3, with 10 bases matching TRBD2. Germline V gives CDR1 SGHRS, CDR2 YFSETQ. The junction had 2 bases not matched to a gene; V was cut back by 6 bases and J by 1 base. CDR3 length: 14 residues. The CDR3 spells CASMLAGGTDTQYF. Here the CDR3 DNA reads TGCGCCAGCATGCTAGCGGGGGGCACAGATACGCAGTATTTT.

The CDR3, as DNA: TGTGCCAGCAGTACCCCGACTAGGTTCTACGAGCAGTACTTC. This encodes CASSTPTRFYEQYF. The chain carries TRBV6-6 and TRBJ2-7; the D gene is possibly TRBD2 (6 bases). This CDR3 is 14 amino acids long. V dropped 5 bases and J dropped 3 bases, with 14 bases sitting between them. CDR1 and CDR2 (germline): MNHNY, SVGAGI (reference sequence).

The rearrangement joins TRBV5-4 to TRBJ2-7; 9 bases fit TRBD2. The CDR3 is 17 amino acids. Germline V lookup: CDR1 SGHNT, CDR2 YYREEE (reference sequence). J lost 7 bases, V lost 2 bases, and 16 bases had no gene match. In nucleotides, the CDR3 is TGTGCCAGCAGCTTAGGCGGGAGGGCCTCGGGTTCCCTTGAGCAGTACTTC. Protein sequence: CASSLGGRASGSLEQYF.

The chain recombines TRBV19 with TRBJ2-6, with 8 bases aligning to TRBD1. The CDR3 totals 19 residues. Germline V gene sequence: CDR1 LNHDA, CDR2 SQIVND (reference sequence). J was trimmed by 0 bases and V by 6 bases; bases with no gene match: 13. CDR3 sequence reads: CASRTLDRAQSSGANVLTF. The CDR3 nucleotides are TGTGCCAGTAGAACCTTGGACAGGGCCCAAAGCTCTGGGGCCAACGTCCTGACTTTC. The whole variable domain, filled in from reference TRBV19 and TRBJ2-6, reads DGGITQSPKYLFRKEGQNVTLSCEQNLNHDAMYWYRQDPGQGLRLIYYSQIVNDFQKGDIAEGYSVSREKKESFPLTVTSAQKNPTAFYLCASRTLDRAQSSGANVLTFGAGSRLTVL.

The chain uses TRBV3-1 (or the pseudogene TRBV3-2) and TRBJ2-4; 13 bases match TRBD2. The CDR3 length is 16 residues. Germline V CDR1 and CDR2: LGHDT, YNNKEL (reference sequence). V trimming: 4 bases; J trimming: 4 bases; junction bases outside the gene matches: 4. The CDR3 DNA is TGTGCCAGCAGCCCTGGACTAGCGGGAGCTAAAAACATTCAGTACTTC. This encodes CASSPGLAGAKNIQYF.

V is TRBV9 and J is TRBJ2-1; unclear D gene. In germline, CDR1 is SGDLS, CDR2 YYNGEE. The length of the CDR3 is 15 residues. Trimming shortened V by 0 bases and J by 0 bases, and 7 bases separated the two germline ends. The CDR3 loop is CASSVGISSYNEQFF. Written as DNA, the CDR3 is TGTGCCAGCAGCGTAGGCATTAGCTCCTACAATGAGCAGTTCTTC.